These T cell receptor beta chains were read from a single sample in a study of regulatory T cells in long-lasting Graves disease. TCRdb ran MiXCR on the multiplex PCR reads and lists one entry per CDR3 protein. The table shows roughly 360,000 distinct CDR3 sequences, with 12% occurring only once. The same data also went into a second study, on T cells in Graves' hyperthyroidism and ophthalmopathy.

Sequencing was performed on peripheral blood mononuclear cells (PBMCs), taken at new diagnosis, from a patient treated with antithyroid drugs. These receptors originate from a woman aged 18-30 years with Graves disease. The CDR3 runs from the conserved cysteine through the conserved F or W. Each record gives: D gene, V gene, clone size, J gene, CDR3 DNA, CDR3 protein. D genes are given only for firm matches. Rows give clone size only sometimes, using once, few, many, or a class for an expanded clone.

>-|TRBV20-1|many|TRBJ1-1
TGCAGTCGGGGAGAAACTGAAGCTTTCTTT
CSRGETEAFF
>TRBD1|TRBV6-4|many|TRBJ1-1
TGTGCCAGCACCACGGGACAGATTTCCACTGAAGCTTTCTTT
CASTTGQISTEAFF
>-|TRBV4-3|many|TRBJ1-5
TGCGCCAGCAGCCAAGGCCGATATAGCAATCAGCCCCAGCATTTT
CASSQGRYSNQPQHF
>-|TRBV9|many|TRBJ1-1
TGTGCCAGCAGCGTGAGGATATCAACTGAAGCTTTCTTT
CASSVRISTEAFF
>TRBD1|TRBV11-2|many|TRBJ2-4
TGTGCCAGCGGATCCGTAAGGGGGCCTATGGGGCTCGGAAACATTCAGTACTTC
CASGSVRGPMGLGNIQYF
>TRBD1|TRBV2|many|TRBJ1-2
TGTGCCAGCAGTGAGAGACAGGGGGCGGATGGCTACACCTTC
CASSERQGADGYTF
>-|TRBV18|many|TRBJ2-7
TGTGCCAGCTCACCGGGGGCTGGGCAGTTTTACGAGCAGTACTTC
CASSPGAGQFYEQYF
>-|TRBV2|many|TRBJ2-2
TGTGCCAGCAGTGGAGGCTTTGGAAACACCGGGGAGCTGTTTTTT
CASSGGFGNTGELFF
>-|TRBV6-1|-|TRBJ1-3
TGTGCCAGCAGTCTCCAGGTACCACGAAACACCATATATTTT
CASSLQVPRNTIYF
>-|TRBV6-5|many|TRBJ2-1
TGTGCCAGCAGTTACCTCGGTGCCTACAATGAGCAGTTCTTC
CASSYLGAYNEQFF
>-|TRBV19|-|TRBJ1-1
TGTGCCAGTAGTATATACGGGTCCGGGGGTCGAGGTGAAGCTTTCTTT
CASSIYGSGGRGEAFF
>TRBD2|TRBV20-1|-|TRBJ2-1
TGCAGTGCTGTAACAACCCGGGGACTAGCGGGAAGGCGCTCCTACAATGAGCAGTTCTTC
CSAVTTRGLAGRRSYNEQFF
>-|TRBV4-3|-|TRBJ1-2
TGCGCCAGCAGCCAAGATCGGGCTTACTCCTATGGCTACACCTTC
CASSQDRAYSYGYTF
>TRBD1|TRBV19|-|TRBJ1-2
TGTGCCAGTAGTGACCCCGGACAGGGAGTTCCGTATGGCTACACCTTC
CASSDPGQGVPYGYTF
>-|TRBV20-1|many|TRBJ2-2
TGCAGTGCTAGTCGGGCGTTCACCGGGGAGCTGTTTTTT
CSASRAFTGELFF
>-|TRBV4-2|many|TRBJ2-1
TGTGCCAGCAGCCAAGATTGGCGGGGCTCCTACAATGAGCAGTTCTTC
CASSQDWRGSYNEQFF
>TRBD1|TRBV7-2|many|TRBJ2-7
TGTGCCAGCAGCTCCGGGACAGGGGCGAAAGAGCAGTACTTC
CASSSGTGAKEQYF
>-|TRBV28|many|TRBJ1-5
TGTGCCAGCATCAGTCCCGGCTCAACCTCGGCGCCTAGCAATCAGCCCCAGCATTTT
CASISPGSTSAPSNQPQHF
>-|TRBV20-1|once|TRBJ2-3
TGCAGTGCTAGAGATGTCATCGTCCGAGATACGCAGTATTTT
CSARDVIVRDTQYF
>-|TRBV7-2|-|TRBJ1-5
TGTGCCAGCAGCTTAGGACAGATAACAGTTCGGCCCCAGCATTTT
CASSLGQITVRPQHF
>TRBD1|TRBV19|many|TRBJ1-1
TGTGCCAGCAGGCGACAGGGTAACACTGAAGCTTTCTTT
CASRRQGNTEAFF
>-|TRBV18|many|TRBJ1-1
TGTGCCAGCTCACGCGGGGGGCAGAACACTGAAGCTTTCTTT
CASSRGGQNTEAFF
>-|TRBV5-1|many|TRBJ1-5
TGCGCCAGCAGCCCGGACGGATATAGCAATCAGCCCCAGCATTTT
CASSPDGYSNQPQHF
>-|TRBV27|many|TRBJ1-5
TGTGCCAGCAGTTTATCGATTCATAGAAAACAGCCCCAGCATTTT
CASSLSIHRKQPQHF
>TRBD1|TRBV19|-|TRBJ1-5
TGTGCCAGTAGTTTGCGGACAGGGACCAATCAGCCCCAGCATTTT
CASSLRTGTNQPQHF
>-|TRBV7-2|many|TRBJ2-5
TGTGCCAGCAGCTTAGGTCTAGCGGAGACCCAGTACTTC
CASSLGLAETQYF
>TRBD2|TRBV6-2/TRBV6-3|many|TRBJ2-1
TGTGCCAGCAGTTACCCCGCTGGGGGTCTAGCGGGTAGCAATGAGCAGTTCTTC
CASSYPAGGLAGSNEQFF
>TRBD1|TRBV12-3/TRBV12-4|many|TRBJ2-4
TGTGCCAGCAGTTTACCTGCGACAGGGAGTGACATTCAGTACTTC
CASSLPATGSDIQYF
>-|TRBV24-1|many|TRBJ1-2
TGTGCCACCAGTGACCCAAGGACGCCAACCGGGGATGGCTACACCTTC
CATSDPRTPTGDGYTF
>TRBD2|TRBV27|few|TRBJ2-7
TGTGCCAGCAGTGCTTCGGGACTAGCGGGATACGAGCAGTACTTC
CASSASGLAGYEQYF
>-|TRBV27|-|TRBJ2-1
TGTGCCAGCAGTGTCGTCGGCTTC
CASSVVGF
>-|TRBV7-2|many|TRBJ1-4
TGTGCCAGCGCGCCGGGCCCCGATGGAGAAAAACTGTTTTTT
CASAPGPDGEKLFF
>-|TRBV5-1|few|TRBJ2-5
TGCGCCAGCAGCCCTACCGTCATCCAAGAGACCCAGTACTTC
CASSPTVIQETQYF
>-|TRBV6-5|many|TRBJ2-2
TGTGCCAGCAGTTATTTTGGGGCCGGGGAGCTGTTTTTT
CASSYFGAGELFF
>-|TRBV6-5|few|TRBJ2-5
TGTGCCAGCAGTTACACGACTAGGGGGGAGACCCAGTACTTC
CASSYTTRGETQYF
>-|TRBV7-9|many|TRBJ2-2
TGTGCCAGCAGCTTACCCAGGGCCAGCGGGGAGCTGTTTTTT
CASSLPRASGELFF
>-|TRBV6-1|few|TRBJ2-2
TGTGCCAGCAGTGAGCCCCGTGAGACCGGGGAGCTGTTTTTT
CASSEPRETGELFF
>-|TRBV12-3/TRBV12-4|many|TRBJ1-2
TGTGCCAGCAGTCCAACAGGGATGAGGGATGGCTACACCTTC
CASSPTGMRDGYTF
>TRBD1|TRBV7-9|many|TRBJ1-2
TGTGCCAGCAGCTTACAGGGGGACCATGGCTACACCTTC
CASSLQGDHGYTF
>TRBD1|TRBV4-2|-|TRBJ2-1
TGTGCCAGCAGCCCACAGGGGAACCCCTACAATGAGCAGTTCTTC
CASSPQGNPYNEQFF
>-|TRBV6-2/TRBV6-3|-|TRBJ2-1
TGTGCCAGCAGCCTACCAAGACTGGCTAGCTGGCAGTTCTTC
CASSLPRLASWQFF
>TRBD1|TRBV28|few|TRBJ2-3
TGTGCCAGCAGTTTATCAGGGGGCGAATGGGGCACAGATACGCAGTATTTT
CASSLSGGEWGTDTQYF